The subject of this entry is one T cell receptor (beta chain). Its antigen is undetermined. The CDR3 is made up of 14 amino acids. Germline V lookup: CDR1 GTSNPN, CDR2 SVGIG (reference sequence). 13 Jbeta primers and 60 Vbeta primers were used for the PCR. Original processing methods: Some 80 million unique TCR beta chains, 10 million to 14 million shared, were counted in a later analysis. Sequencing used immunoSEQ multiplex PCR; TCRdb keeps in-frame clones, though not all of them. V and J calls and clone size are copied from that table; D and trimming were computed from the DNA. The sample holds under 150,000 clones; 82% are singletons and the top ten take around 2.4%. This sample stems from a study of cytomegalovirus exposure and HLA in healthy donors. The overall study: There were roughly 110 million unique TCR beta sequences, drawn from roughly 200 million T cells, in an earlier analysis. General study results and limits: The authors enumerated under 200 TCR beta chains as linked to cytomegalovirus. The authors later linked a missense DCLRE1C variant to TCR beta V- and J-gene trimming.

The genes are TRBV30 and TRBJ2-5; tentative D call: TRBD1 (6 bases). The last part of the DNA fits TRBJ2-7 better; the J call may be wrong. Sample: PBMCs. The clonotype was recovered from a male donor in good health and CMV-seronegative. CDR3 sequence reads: CAWSAAGASYEQYF. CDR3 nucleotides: TGTGCCTGGAGTGCGGCAGGGGCCTCCTACGAGCAGTACTTC.